These 5 T cell receptor beta chains originate from one sample sequenced in a study of tumor-infiltrating lymphocytes in localized non-small cell lung cancer. The protocol was immunoSEQ multiplex PCR, while the TCRdb copy is restricted to in-frame clones and leaves out a portion. The repertoire includes around 12,000 clones, about 66% of them detected once, and 7% sits in the top ten. The specimen was lung tumor tissue. The origin of the receptors is a human donor with non-small cell lung cancer.

This rearrangement joins TRBV14 to TRBJ2-5, with 11 positions matching TRBD2. The V gene end was trimmed by 1 base and the J gene end by 5 bases; junction bases not matched to a gene: 0. This CDR3 is built from 14 residues. The germline gives CDR1 SGHDN, CDR2 FVKESK. This chain's CDR3 is CASSQGLAGETQYF. The CDR3 coding sequence is TGTGCCAGCAGCCAAGGACTAGCGGGGGAGACCCAGTACTTC.

The J gene is TRBJ1-4, the V gene TRBV30; a possible D gene is TRBD1 (6 bases). V was shortened by 2 bases and J by 7 bases, with 20 bases between the two germline ends. This CDR3 comprises 16 residues. Germline CDR1 and CDR2: GTSNPN and SVGIG (reference sequence). In DNA, the CDR3 is TGTGCCTGGAGTCGAGGGGGTAACAGTTTGGGTGAAAAACTGTTTTTT. Translation gives CAWSRGGNSLGEKLFF.

The genes are TRBV7-2 and TRBJ2-7, with TRBD1 matching 7 bases. Trimming at V came to 6 bases and at J to 2 bases, leaving 10 bases not matched to a gene. This CDR3 comprises 15 residues. From germline, CDR1 is SGHTA and CDR2 FQGNSA. This CDR3 reads CASRGQAEAAYEQYF. The DNA for the CDR3 is TGTGCCAGCAGAGGACAGGCCGAGGCCGCCTACGAGCAGTACTTC.

A few counts support this clone. This chain links TRBV19 with TRBJ2-7; weak D call: TRBD1 (5 bases). Deletions cut 3 bases from V and 1 base from J, with 13 bases between. The CDR3 contains 15 residues. Germline CDR1 is LNHDA and CDR2 is SQIVND (reference sequence). CDR3: CASSMAPGQSYEQYF. CDR3 DNA: TGTGCCAGTAGTATGGCACCCGGACAATCCTACGAGCAGTACTTC.

As DNA, the CDR3 is TGCAGTGCTCCAACACGGGAGACCCAGTACTTC. It encodes CSAPTRETQYF. This sequence joins TRBV20-1 and TRBJ2-5, with D uncertain. The CDR3 runs to 11 residues. CDR1 is DFQATT and CDR2 is SNEGSKA in the germline V gene (reference sequence). Between the trimmed V and J ends, which lost 5 bases and 5 bases, there was a span of 9 bases.